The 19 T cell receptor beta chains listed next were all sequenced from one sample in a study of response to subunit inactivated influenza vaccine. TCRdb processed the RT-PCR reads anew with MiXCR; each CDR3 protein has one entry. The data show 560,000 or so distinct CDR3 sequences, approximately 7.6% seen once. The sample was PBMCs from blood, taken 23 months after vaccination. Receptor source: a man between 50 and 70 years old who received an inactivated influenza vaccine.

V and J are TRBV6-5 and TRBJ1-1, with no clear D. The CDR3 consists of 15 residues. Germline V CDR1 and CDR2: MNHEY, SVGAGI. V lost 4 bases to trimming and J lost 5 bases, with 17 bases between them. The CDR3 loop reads CASSSHGISGTEAFF. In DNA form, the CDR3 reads TGTGCCAGCAGTTCCCACGGAATCTCGGGGACTGAAGCTTTCTTT.

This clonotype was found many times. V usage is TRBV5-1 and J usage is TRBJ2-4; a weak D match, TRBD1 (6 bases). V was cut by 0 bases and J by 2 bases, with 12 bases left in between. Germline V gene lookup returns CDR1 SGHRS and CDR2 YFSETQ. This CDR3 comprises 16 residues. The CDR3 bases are TGCGCCAGCAGCTTGGACAGGGCAACCCCCAAAAACATTCAGTACTTC. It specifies CASSLDRATPKNIQYF. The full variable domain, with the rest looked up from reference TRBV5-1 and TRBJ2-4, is KAGVTQTPRYLIKTRGQQVTLSCSPISGHRSVSWYQQTPGQGLQFLFEYFSETQRNKGNFPGRFSGRQFSNSRSEMNVSTLELGDSALYLCASSLDRATPKNIQYFGAGTRLSVL.

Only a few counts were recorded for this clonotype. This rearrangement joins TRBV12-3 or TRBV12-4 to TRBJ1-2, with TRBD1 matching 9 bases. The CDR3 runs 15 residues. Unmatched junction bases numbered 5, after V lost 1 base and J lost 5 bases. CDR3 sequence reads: CASSLDRGRRYGYTF. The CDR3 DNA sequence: TGTGCCAGCAGTTTAGACAGGGGGCGGAGGTATGGCTACACCTTC.

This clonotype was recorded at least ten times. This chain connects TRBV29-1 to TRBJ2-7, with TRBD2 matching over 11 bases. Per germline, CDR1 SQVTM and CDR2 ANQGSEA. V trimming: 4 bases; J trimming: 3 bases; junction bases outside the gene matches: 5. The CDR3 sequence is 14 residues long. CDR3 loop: CSVVGLAGGYEQYF. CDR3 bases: TGCAGCGTTGTTGGGCTAGCGGGAGGCTACGAGCAGTACTTC.

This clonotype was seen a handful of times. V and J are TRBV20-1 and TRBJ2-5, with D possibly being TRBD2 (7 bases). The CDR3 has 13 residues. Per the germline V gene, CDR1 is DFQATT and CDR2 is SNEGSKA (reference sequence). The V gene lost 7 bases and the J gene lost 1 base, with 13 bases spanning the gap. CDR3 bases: TGCAGTGGGCGAGGGGGGGTCCAAGAGACCCAGTACTTC. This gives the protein CSGRGGVQETQYF.

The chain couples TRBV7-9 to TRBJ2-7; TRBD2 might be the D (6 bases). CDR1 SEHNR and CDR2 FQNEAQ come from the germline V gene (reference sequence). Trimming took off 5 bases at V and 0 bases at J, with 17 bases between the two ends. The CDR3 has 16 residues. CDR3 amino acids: CASSPYWGVNSYEQYF. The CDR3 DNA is TGTGCCAGCAGCCCATATTGGGGGGTGAACTCCTACGAGCAGTACTTC. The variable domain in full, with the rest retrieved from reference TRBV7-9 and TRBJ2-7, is DTGVSQNPRHKITKRGQNVTFRCDPISEHNRLYWYRQTLGQGPEFLTYFQNEAQLEKSRLLSDRFSAERPKGSFSTLEIQRTEQGDSAMYLCASSPYWGVNSYEQYFGPGTRLTVT.

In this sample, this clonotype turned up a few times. CDR3 nucleotide sequence: TGCGCCAGCAGCCAAGAGGGGGGGGGTGGTCAGCCCCAGCATTTT. This gives the protein CASSQEGGGGQPQHF. The V gene is TRBV4-1, the J gene TRBJ1-5, with D possibly matching TRBD1 (5 bases). V lost 0 bases, J lost 6 bases, and 12 bases lay in between. The CDR3 contains 15 residues. CDR1 MGHRA and CDR2 YSYEKL come from the germline V gene.

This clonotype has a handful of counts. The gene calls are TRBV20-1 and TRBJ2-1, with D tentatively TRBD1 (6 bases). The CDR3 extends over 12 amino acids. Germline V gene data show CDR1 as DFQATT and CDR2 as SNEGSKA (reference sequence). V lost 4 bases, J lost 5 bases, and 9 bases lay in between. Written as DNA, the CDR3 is TGCAGTGCTAACAGGGTTAACAATGAGCAGTTCTTC. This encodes CSANRVNNEQFF.

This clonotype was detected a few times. CDR3 nucleotide sequence: TGTGCCAGTCTCTCGGGACAGGGGCCCTCCACCGGGGAGCTGTTTTTT. Encoded protein: CASLSGQGPSTGELFF. The rearrangement links TRBV19 to TRBJ2-2; 10 nucleotides match TRBD1. V dropped 8 bases and J dropped 4; count of bases not matched to a gene: 10. The germline V gene encodes CDR1 LNHDA and CDR2 SQIVND (reference sequence). The CDR3 length is 16 residues.

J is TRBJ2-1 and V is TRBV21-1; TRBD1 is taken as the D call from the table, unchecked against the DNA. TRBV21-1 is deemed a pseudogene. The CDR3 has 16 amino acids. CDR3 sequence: CASSNQGRESYNEQFF. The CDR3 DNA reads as TGTGCCAGCAGCAACCAAGGGCGGGAGTCCTACAATGAGCAGTTCTTC.

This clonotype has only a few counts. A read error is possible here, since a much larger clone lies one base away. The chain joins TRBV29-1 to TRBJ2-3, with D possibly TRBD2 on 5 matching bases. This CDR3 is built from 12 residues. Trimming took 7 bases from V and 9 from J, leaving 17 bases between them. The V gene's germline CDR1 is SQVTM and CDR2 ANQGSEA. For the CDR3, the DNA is TGCAGCGCTCGACCGGGTACGGGAACGCAGTATTTT. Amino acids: CSARPGTGTQYF.

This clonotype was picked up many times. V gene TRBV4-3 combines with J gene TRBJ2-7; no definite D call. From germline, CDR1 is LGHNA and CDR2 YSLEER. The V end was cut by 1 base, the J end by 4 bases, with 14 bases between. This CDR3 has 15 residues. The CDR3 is CASSQVFSPVYEQYF. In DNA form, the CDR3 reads TGCGCCAGCAGCCAAGTATTCTCGCCAGTTTACGAGCAGTACTTC.

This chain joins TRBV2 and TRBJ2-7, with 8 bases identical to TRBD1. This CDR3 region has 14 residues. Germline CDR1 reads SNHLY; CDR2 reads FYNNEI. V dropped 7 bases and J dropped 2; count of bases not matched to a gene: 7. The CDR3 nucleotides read TGTGCCAGCACCCGACAGGGGTGGACCTACGAGCAGTACTTC. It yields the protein CASTRQGWTYEQYF.

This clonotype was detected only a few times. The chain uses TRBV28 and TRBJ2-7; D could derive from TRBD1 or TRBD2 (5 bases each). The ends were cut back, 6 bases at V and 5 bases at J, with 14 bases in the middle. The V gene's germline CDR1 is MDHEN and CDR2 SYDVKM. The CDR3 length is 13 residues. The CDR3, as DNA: TGTGCCAGCAGCCCCGGGCGAGGGGACGAGCAGTACTTC. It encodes CASSPGRGDEQYF.

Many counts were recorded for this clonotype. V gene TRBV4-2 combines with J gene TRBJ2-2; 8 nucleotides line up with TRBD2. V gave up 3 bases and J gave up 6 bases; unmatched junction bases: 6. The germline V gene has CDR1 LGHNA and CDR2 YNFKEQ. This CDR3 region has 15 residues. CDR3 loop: CASSQSSGASGELFF. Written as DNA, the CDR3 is TGTGCCAGCAGCCAGAGTAGCGGGGCGTCCGGGGAGCTGTTTTTT.

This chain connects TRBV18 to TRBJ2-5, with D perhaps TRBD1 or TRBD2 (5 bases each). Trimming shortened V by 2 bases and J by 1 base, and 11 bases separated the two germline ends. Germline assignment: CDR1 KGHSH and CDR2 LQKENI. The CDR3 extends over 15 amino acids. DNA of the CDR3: TGTGCCAGCTCACCAGTCGGGGCAGCCCAAGAGACCCAGTACTTC. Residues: CASSPVGAAQETQYF.

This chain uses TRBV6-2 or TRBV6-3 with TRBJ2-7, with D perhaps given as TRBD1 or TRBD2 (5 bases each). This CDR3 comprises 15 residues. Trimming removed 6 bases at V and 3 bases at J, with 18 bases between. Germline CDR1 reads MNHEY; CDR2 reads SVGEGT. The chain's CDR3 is CASRPAPGRNYEQYF. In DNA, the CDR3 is TGTGCCAGCAGGCCGGCACCGGGACGGAACTACGAGCAGTACTTC.

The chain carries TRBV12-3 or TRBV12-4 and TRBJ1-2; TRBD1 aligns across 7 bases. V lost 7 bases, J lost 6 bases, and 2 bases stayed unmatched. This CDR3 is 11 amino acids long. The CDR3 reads CASNDRDGYTF. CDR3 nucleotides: TGTGCCAGCAACGACAGGGATGGCTACACCTTC.

The CDR3 DNA reads TGTGCCAGCTCACCGGGAGGGCGCACAGATACGCAGTATTTT. Protein sequence: CASSPGGRTDTQYF. The chain couples TRBV18 to TRBJ2-3; 7 positions agree with TRBD2. V dropped 3 bases and J dropped 1; count of bases not matched to a gene: 1. The CDR3 has 14 amino acids. Germline CDR1 KGHSH, CDR2 LQKENI.